Listed here is a single T cell receptor beta chain. This clone's antigen is unknown. Per-base qualities were not stored, and no clone one base away is much larger. This entry belongs to a study of sequential checkpoint blockade in melanoma (dated by TCRdb to the late 2010s). Looking at the study overall: Using 1:1 randomization, the trial assigned patients either to first-line nivolumab followed by ipilimumab (arm A) or to ipilimumab followed by nivolumab (arm B). Maintenance nivolumab came after both trial sequences.

The germline V gene yields SQVTM for CDR1 and ANQGSEA for CDR2. The CDR3 covers 14 residues, taking in both the cysteine and the phenylalanine. Only CDR3 DNA remains: 42 bases, in frame from the first base. Trimming at the junction amounts to 6 bases on V and 1 base on J, and the germline ends lie 15 bases apart. The immunoSEQ Assay was used to immunosequence TCRbeta CDR3 regions from genomic DNA. Genomic DNA was amplified by bias-controlled multiplex PCR before high-throughput sequencing. Turning to the authors' computational methods: To quantify the absolute abundance of each unique TCRbeta CDR3 region, the sequences were collapsed and filtered. Clonality, defined as 1 minus Pielou's evenness, was calculated using productive rearrangements only. A previously published method was used to identify clones with significantly greater frequencies in on-treatment samples than in baseline samples. This immuneACCESS table, as held by TCRdb, lists in-frame sequences with V and J called but not all clones. Of the missing ones, under half trace to an unresolved V gene in checked studies; the others have no known cause. V, J and clone size are those of that table, while D and trimming were read from the DNA. The table for this sample lists around 9,700 clones; about 50% of them were counted only once. In total, the top ten clones hold more than 15% of the sample.

Taken with the paper, the label for treatment or condition translates to: randomized to nivolumab then ipilimumab (arm A) or the reverse (arm B). None of the patients in the trial had previously been given DNA-damaging chemotherapy. Thawed PBMCs were sorted on a FACS Aria II flow cytometer to isolate live CD3+CD8+ cells negative for CD19 and CD56. CheckMate 064, a randomized, open-label phase II trial of sequential checkpoint blockade, was the source of the samples, all of which came from patients with melanoma. Peripheral blood mononuclear cells were collected by leukapheresis, purified using Ficoll-Paque, and frozen in human serum containing roughly 9.1% DMSO. Right after sorting, the blood CD3+CD8+ cells were verified to be >95% pure, and DNA extraction followed. General findings and caveats noted by the study authors: Larger, independent patient cohorts are needed to validate the response-prediction model that combines TCR metrics and mutation burden.

The clonotype was recovered from a human donor with melanoma. Sample: CD8+ T cells sorted from blood (inferred from file names), taken from a patient given nivolumab and ipilimumab in sequence. This chain is built from TRBV29-1 and TRBJ1-2; perhaps TRBD1 is the D gene, with 5 bases matching. The nucleotide sequence reads TGCAGCGTACCTCCCGCGGGGGTTAACTATGGCTACACCTTC. This yields the protein CSVPPAGVNYGYTF.